This is a list of T cell receptor beta chains from one sample in a study of metastatic and nonmetastatic thyroid tumors. TCRdb reprocessed the PCR reads using MiXCR. The table lists fewer than 40,000 clones, roughly 25% of them singletons. What was sequenced was blood. These receptors originate from a female donor with papillary thyroid cancer or a benign thyroid nodule (not recorded which). Some clones in this sample may be carry-over from other donors' samples. Both conserved end residues are part of each CDR3. D genes are given only for firm matches. Rows give clone size only sometimes, using once, few, many, or a class for an expanded clone.

D: NA
size: many
V: TRBV12-3/TRBV12-4
J: TRBJ2-3
DNA: TGTGCCAGCAGTTTAGAAAGGCCTAGCACAGATACGCAGTATTTT
CDR3: CASSLERPSTDTQYF

D: NA
size: medium-sized
V: TRBV6-1
J: TRBJ2-7
DNA: TGTGCCAGCAGTGAATGGAACGAGCAGTACTTC
CDR3: CASSEWNEQYF

D: NA
size: NA
V: TRBV5-1
J: TRBJ2-7
DNA: TGCGCCAGCAGTATGGTCGCGGGGAGCTACGAGCAGTACTTC
CDR3: CASSMVAGSYEQYF

D: TRBD2
size: NA
V: TRBV10-1
J: TRBJ2-1
DNA: TGCGCCAGCAGGGGGACTAGCTGGTGGAGCTCCTACAATGAGCAGTTCTTC
CDR3: CASRGTSWWSSYNEQFF

D: NA
size: many
V: TRBV5-1
J: TRBJ2-1
DNA: NA
CDR3: CASSLAFGPGNEQFF

D: TRBD1
size: large
V: TRBV2
J: TRBJ1-6
DNA: TGTGCCAGCAAGGGGGCCAACACCTATAATTCACCCCTCCACTTT
CDR3: CASKGANTYNSPLHF

D: TRBD2
size: many
V: TRBV7-3
J: TRBJ2-3
DNA: TGTGCCAGCAGCCGATCTAGCGGGAGGGCCAAAGATACGCAGTATTTT
CDR3: CASSRSSGRAKDTQYF

D: NA
size: many
V: TRBV6-4
J: TRBJ2-3
DNA: TGTGCCAGCAGTGACTCGGCCGGGAGCACAGATACGCAGTATTTT
CDR3: CASSDSAGSTDTQYF

D: NA
size: many
V: TRBV4-1
J: TRBJ2-2
DNA: TGCGCCAGCAGCCGCGGGCCGGGGGCCGGGGAGCTGTTTTTT
CDR3: CASSRGPGAGELFF

D: TRBD1
size: many
V: TRBV29-1
J: TRBJ2-4
DNA: TGCAGCGTTGAGAGGAACAGGGGTGACATTCAGTACTTC
CDR3: CSVERNRGDIQYF

D: NA
size: many
V: TRBV19
J: TRBJ1-2
DNA: TGTGCCAGTAGTATGAAAGGGGCAGGTGCGGGCTATGGCTACACCTTC
CDR3: CASSMKGAGAGYGYTF

D: NA
size: many
V: TRBV29-1
J: TRBJ1-1
DNA: TGCAGCGTTAGGAACACTGAAGCTTTCTTT
CDR3: CSVRNTEAFF

D: NA
size: NA
V: TRBV5-4
J: TRBJ1-2
DNA: TGTGCCACAAGCAGGGACGGTAACTATGGCTACACCTTC
CDR3: CATSRDGNYGYTF

D: NA
size: many
V: TRBV5-1
J: TRBJ1-1
DNA: TGCGCCAGCAGCTTCGAACTCATGAACACTGAAGCTTTCTTT
CDR3: CASSFELMNTEAFF

D: TRBD1
size: few
V: TRBV6-4
J: TRBJ1-5
DNA: TGTGCCAGCATCGGGACAGTTAATCAGCCCCAGCATTTT
CDR3: CASIGTVNQPQHF

D: NA
size: many
V: TRBV11-2
J: TRBJ2-3
DNA: TGTGCCAGCAGCCTACTTCTTTTGGGCACAGATACGCAGTATTTT
CDR3: CASSLLLLGTDTQYF

D: NA
size: NA
V: TRBV4-1
J: TRBJ2-7
DNA: TGCGCCAGCAGCCCCCACAACTCCTACGAGCAGTACTTC
CDR3: CASSPHNSYEQYF

D: NA
size: many
V: TRBV7-9
J: TRBJ1-2
DNA: TGTGCCAGCAGCTTAGTGACCTACACCTTC
CDR3: CASSLVTYTF

D: TRBD2
size: NA
V: TRBV6-1
J: TRBJ2-7
DNA: TGTGCCAGCAGTAGACTAGCGGTTGCCGAGCAGTACTTC
CDR3: CASSRLAVAEQYF

D: TRBD1
size: NA
V: TRBV20-1
J: TRBJ2-7
DNA: TGCAGTGCTAGACTGGACAGGGGGTCTCTCGAGCAGTACTTC
CDR3: CSARLDRGSLEQYF

D: TRBD1
size: many
V: TRBV5-6
J: TRBJ1-5
DNA: TGTGCCAGCAGCTCCGGGACAGGGGTTCAGCCCCAGCATTTT
CDR3: CASSSGTGVQPQHF

D: NA
size: many
V: TRBV7-9
J: TRBJ2-1
DNA: TGTGCCAGCACCTTCCCAGGTGCGGGCGATGAGCAGTTCTTC
CDR3: CASTFPGAGDEQFF

D: NA
size: many
V: TRBV2
J: TRBJ2-3
DNA: TGTGCCAGCAAACCCCCTACCCTGACCAAGGGGCCCACGCAGTATTTT
CDR3: CASKPPTLTKGPTQYF

D: NA
size: NA
V: TRBV7-9
J: TRBJ2-3
DNA: TGTGCCAGCAGCTTAAGCGGCACAGATACGCAGTATTTT
CDR3: CASSLSGTDTQYF

D: NA
size: many
V: TRBV5-1
J: TRBJ2-5
DNA: TGCGCCTCTTGCCCCCTGCCGGGACAAGAGACCCAGTACTTC
CDR3: CASCPLPGQETQYF

D: NA
size: many
V: TRBV7-2
J: TRBJ2-4
DNA: TGTGCCAGCAGCCCCCGAGTATTAGGATTGGACATTCAGTACTTC
CDR3: CASSPRVLGLDIQYF

D: NA
size: many
V: TRBV9
J: TRBJ2-2
DNA: TGTGCCAGCAGCCCCCCTTCGACGGGAGTGACCGGGGAGCTGTTTTTT
CDR3: CASSPPSTGVTGELFF

D: NA
size: many
V: TRBV30
J: TRBJ1-5
DNA: TGTGCCTGGAGTGTACGGACCCTTGGGGGGAATAGCAATCAGCCCCAGCATTTT
CDR3: CAWSVRTLGGNSNQPQHF

D: NA
size: many
V: TRBV20-1
J: TRBJ2-5
DNA: TGCAGTGCCAGTGATCGAGAGACCCAGTACTTC
CDR3: CSASDRETQYF

D: NA
size: many
V: TRBV15
J: TRBJ1-5
DNA: TGTGCCACCAGCACCGGGTCCTTCTATCAGCCCCAGCATTTT
CDR3: CATSTGSFYQPQHF

D: NA
size: many
V: TRBV4-1
J: TRBJ2-7
DNA: TGCGCCAGCAGCCAAGAAATAGGCGACAGCTCCTACGAGCAGTACTTC
CDR3: CASSQEIGDSSYEQYF

D: NA
size: many
V: TRBV10-3
J: TRBJ2-7
DNA: TGTGCCATCAGTCCCGGACTGCTTTACGAGCAGTACTTC
CDR3: CAISPGLLYEQYF

D: NA
size: NA
V: TRBV9
J: TRBJ1-3
DNA: TGTGCCAGCAGCGTATCGGGGGCTCCTGGAAACACCATATATTTT
CDR3: CASSVSGAPGNTIYF

D: NA
size: many
V: TRBV28
J: TRBJ1-1
DNA: TGTGCCAGCAGTTTTGGGGGGAATGAAGCTTTCTTT
CDR3: CASSFGGNEAFF

D: NA
size: many
V: TRBV6-5
J: TRBJ2-3
DNA: TGTGCCAGCAGTTACTCTCTGACAGATACGCAGTATTTT
CDR3: CASSYSLTDTQYF

D: TRBD1
size: NA
V: TRBV4-2
J: TRBJ1-3
DNA: TGTGCCAGCAGCGTTAACAGGGGGCTTCTCTCTGGAAACACCATATATTTT
CDR3: CASSVNRGLLSGNTIYF

D: TRBD1
size: many
V: TRBV9
J: TRBJ2-7
DNA: TGTGCCAGCAGTCCGGGACAGACAACCTACGAGCAGTACTTC
CDR3: CASSPGQTTYEQYF

D: TRBD1
size: NA
V: TRBV20-1
J: TRBJ2-7
DNA: TGCAGTGCCGCCTCCGGTGACAGGGGATCCTACGAGCAGTACTTC
CDR3: CSAASGDRGSYEQYF

D: NA
size: NA
V: TRBV11-2
J: TRBJ2-3
DNA: TGTGCCAGCAGCCCAGGGAACGTGGGGGTAGATACGCAGTATTTT
CDR3: CASSPGNVGVDTQYF

D: NA
size: NA
V: TRBV6-1
J: TRBJ1-2
DNA: TGTGCCAGCAGCCCGCGGTTCTATGGCTACACCTTC
CDR3: CASSPRFYGYTF

D: NA
size: many
V: TRBV4-3
J: TRBJ2-2
DNA: TGCGCCAGCAGCCAAGATACTGGGGCCACCGGGGAGCTGTTTTTT
CDR3: CASSQDTGATGELFF

D: TRBD1
size: few
V: TRBV6-2/TRBV6-3
J: TRBJ1-2
DNA: TGTGCCAGCAGATCCGGGACAGGGGGTAGGGGCTACACCTTC
CDR3: CASRSGTGGRGYTF

D: NA
size: many
V: TRBV5-1
J: TRBJ2-5
DNA: TGCGCCAGCAGCTTAGCCCCGGGGGGCGGGAAAGAGACCCAGTACTTC
CDR3: CASSLAPGGGKETQYF

D: TRBD2
size: many
V: TRBV28
J: TRBJ2-2
DNA: TGTGCCGGGGGGGGGGGGTACACCGGGGAGCTGTTTTTT
CDR3: CAGGGGYTGELFF

D: NA
size: medium-sized
V: TRBV12-3/TRBV12-4
J: TRBJ2-7
DNA: TGTGCCAGCAGGGGGACAAACCTGGGAACCTACGAGCAGTACTTC
CDR3: CASRGTNLGTYEQYF